This T cell receptor (beta chain) was sequenced for a study of regulatory T cells in long-lasting Graves disease. Arm-PCR of CDR3 regions and iRepertoire HTBI primers were the basis on which TCR beta libraries were built. From the multiplex PCR reads, TCRdb called clonotypes with MiXCR, one entry per CDR3 protein. The top ten hold roughly 8.2% of the sample, which has about 520,000 distinct CDR3 sequences, around 12% seen once. Whole-study results and caveats: Shared public clonotypes totalled 2,741 in persistent patients, compared with just under 1,000 in new patients.

Time point: newly diagnosed GD, antithyroid drugs for less than 3 months. Making the TCR library involved RNA that had been extracted from PBMCs. This clonotype has a count of ten or more. Its matching antigen is unknown. These data also formed part of another study, on T cells in Graves' hyperthyroidism and ophthalmopathy.

Material: peripheral blood mononuclear cells (PBMCs), obtained at new diagnosis, from a patient treated with antithyroid drugs. The receptor comes from a woman in her twenties or thirties with Graves disease.

In DNA form, the CDR3 reads TGTGCCAGCAGTTTGATAGGGCTCGGCACTGAAGCTTTCTTT. Its translation is CASSLIGLGTEAFF. The J gene is TRBJ1-1, the V gene TRBV12-3 or TRBV12-4; D not certain. V shed 3 bases and J shed 4 bases, with 12 bases lying between them. This CDR3 comprises 14 residues.